This entry lists 2 T cell receptor beta chains sequenced from one sample in a study of T cells in Graves' hyperthyroidism and ophthalmopathy (dated by TCRdb to the late 2010s). The library relied on multiplex PCR. The data were produced on an Illumina HiSeq 2000. TCR beta CDR3 regions were amplified from RNA transcripts. A first-round RT-PCR of the TCR CDR3 used the HTBI primer set with the Qiagen OneStep RT-PCR kit. Clones were called with MiXCR by TCRdb after fastp trimmed the public reads at Q25, and only in-frame beta chains were retained. Each CDR3 protein appears once, grouped with its most common genes and DNA. The sample table lists roughly 530,000 distinct CDR3 sequences, roughly 15% of them with a count of one. Roughly 15% of the sample rests with the top ten. Sample: blood. Receptors were obtained from a young woman with Graves' ophthalmopathy.

As for this clonotype: This may be a read error, as it is one base from a much larger clone. J is TRBJ1-2 and V is TRBV11-2, with D possibly TRBD1 on 5 matching bases. Germline values: CDR1 SGHAT, CDR2 FQNNGV. The CDR3 contains 14 residues. As DNA, the CDR3 is TGTGCCTCTAGACCAGTACGGGGCCTCTATGGCTACGCCTTC. The encoded protein is CASRPVRGLYGYAF.

Ten or more counts support this clonotype. This chain uses TRBV30 with TRBJ2-5; TRBD2 is a possible D gene (5 bases). There are 13 residues in the CDR3. Between the trimmed V and J ends, which lost 4 bases and 4 bases, there was a span of 13 bases. CDR1 GTSNPN and CDR2 SVGIG come from the germline V gene (reference sequence). CDR3 nucleotide sequence: TGTGCCTGGAAGGTTGACGGGATAGAGACCCAGTACTTC. Protein: CAWKVDGIETQYF.